This TCR beta chain was observed in a study of CD4+ T cells in melanoma. TCRdb keeps only in-frame clones here, not all; method: immunoSEQ multiplex PCR. The sample lists roughly 150,000 clones; around 90% were seen once. The CDR3 length is 15 residues. Germline-derived CDR1 and CDR2 are SGHKS and YYEKEE (reference sequence). Trimming removed 0 bases from V and 8 bases from J, with 17 bases in between. The source is a human donor with melanoma. The J gene is TRBJ1-2, the V gene TRBV5-5; no clear D. CDR3 nucleotide sequence: TGTGCCAGCAGCTTGGTAGCGGCAGGTCAAGACGGCTACACCTTC. Translation gives CASSLVAAGQDGYTF.